Presented here are 22 T cell receptor beta chains from one specimen sequenced in a study of monozygotic twins with cystic fibrosis. Only in-frame clones appear in the TCRdb table, and some are missing; sequencing was by immunoSEQ multiplex PCR. The top ten clones hold 1.5% to 2% of a sample with approximately 34,000 clones, about 87% of them seen once. Sequenced sample: blood. These receptors came from a girl aged 2-15 years with cystic fibrosis.

The chain combines TRBV4-2 with TRBJ2-7; TRBD1 or TRBD2 may be the D gene (6 bases each). The CDR3 totals 16 residues. V gave up 2 bases and J gave up 4 bases, with 18 bases separating them. From germline, CDR1 is LGHNA and CDR2 YNFKEQ. CDR3 DNA: TGTGCCAGCAGCCAACATTCAGGGGTGGGGGGTTACGAGCAGTACTTC. Residues: CASSQHSGVGGYEQYF.

The V call is TRBV27, the J call TRBJ2-7, with D unclear. CDR1 MNHEY and CDR2 SMNVEV come from the germline V gene (reference sequence). The CDR3 sequence is 14 residues long. V was trimmed by 6 bases and J by 1 base, leaving 13 bases between them. The CDR3 region is CASSHYGKSYEQYF. The CDR3 DNA reads TGTGCCAGCAGCCACTATGGCAAGTCCTACGAGCAGTACTTC.

The genes are TRBV5-1 and TRBJ1-1; 8 bases are a match to TRBD1. Germline CDR1 reads SGHRS; CDR2 reads YFSETQ. The V segment lost 1 base and the J segment 3 bases; nucleotides outside the gene matches: 5. The CDR3 covers 15 residues. CDR3 nucleotide sequence: TGCGCCAGCAGCTTGCTCCCGGACAGGGACACTGAAGCTTTCTTT. Translating gives CASSLLPDRDTEAFF. The full variable domain, rest sourced from reference TRBV5-1 and TRBJ1-1, is KAGVTQTPRYLIKTRGQQVTLSCSPISGHRSVSWYQQTPGQGLQFLFEYFSETQRNKGNFPGRFSGRQFSNSRSEMNVSTLELGDSALYLCASSLLPDRDTEAFFGQGTRLTVV.

The chain is built from TRBV20-1 and TRBJ2-1, with D unclear. The CDR3 runs to 11 residues. V gave up 3 bases and J gave up 7 bases, with 7 bases separating them. Germline-derived CDR1 and CDR2 are DFQATT and SNEGSKA (reference sequence). CDR3 sequence: CSASALNEQFF. The CDR3 nucleotides are TGCAGTGCTAGCGCCCTTAATGAGCAGTTCTTC.

This clone was found a few times. The chain recombines TRBV5-1 with TRBJ1-1; TRBD1 matches 7 bases. This CDR3 region has 15 residues. The junction had 7 bases not matched to a gene; V was cut back by 5 bases and J by 0 bases. Germline CDR1 reads SGHRS; CDR2 reads YFSETQ. CDR3 nucleotides: TGCGCCAGCAGTTTCGGGACAGCCCTGAACACTGAAGCTTTCTTT. Its protein product is CASSFGTALNTEAFF.

V is TRBV10-3 and J is TRBJ1-2; 7 bases are a match to TRBD1. V was pared by 5 bases and J by 6 bases, with 12 bases of the junction left unmatched. The CDR3 has 15 residues. Germline lookup yields CDR1 ENHRY and CDR2 SYGVKD. The CDR3 sequence is CAISKQGSGENGYTF. The CDR3 bases are TGTGCCATCAGTAAACAGGGGAGTGGAGAGAATGGCTACACCTTC.

The J gene is TRBJ2-5, the V gene TRBV5-1; the match to TRBD2 covers 10 bases. The ends lost 4 bases at V and 2 bases at J; junction bases unmatched: 5. Per germline, CDR1 SGHRS and CDR2 YFSETQ. This CDR3 contains 15 residues. In DNA, the CDR3 is TGCGCCAGCAGCAGGGCTAGCGGGGGACAAGAGACCCAGTACTTC. Encoded protein: CASSRASGGQETQYF. The full variable domain, completed using reference TRBV5-1 and TRBJ2-5, is KAGVTQTPRYLIKTRGQQVTLSCSPISGHRSVSWYQQTPGQGLQFLFEYFSETQRNKGNFPGRFSGRQFSNSRSEMNVSTLELGDSALYLCASSRASGGQETQYFGPGTRLLVL.

The chain carries TRBV2 and TRBJ2-5; D gene ambiguous. CDR3 length equals 12 residues. The V gene lost 5 bases and the J gene lost 1 base, with 5 bases spanning the gap. In germline, CDR1 is SNHLY, CDR2 FYNNEI. Written as DNA, the CDR3 is TGTGCCAGCAGTCGACTCCAAGAGACCCAGTACTTC. Its translation is CASSRLQETQYF. The variable domain in full, with the rest retrieved from reference TRBV2 and TRBJ2-5, is EPEVTQTPSHQVTQMGQEVILRCVPISNHLYFYWYRQILGQKVEFLVSFYNNEISEKSEIFDDQFSVERPDGSNFTLKIRSTKLEDSAMYFCASSRLQETQYFGPGTRLLVL.

This chain connects TRBV7-2 to TRBJ1-5; TRBD1 aligns across 10 bases. The V and J ends lost 5 bases and 4 bases, in that order; junction bases with no gene match: 5. This CDR3 has 15 amino acids. Per the germline V gene, CDR1 is SGHTA and CDR2 is FQGNSA. This CDR3 reads CASSGQGGFNQPQHF. CDR3 sequence (DNA): TGTGCCAGCAGCGGACAGGGGGGCTTTAATCAGCCCCAGCATTTT.

The rearrangement uses TRBV7-9 and TRBJ2-4; D remains unclear. V was cut by 1 base and J by 3 bases, with 7 bases left in between. This CDR3 has 14 residues. The germline V gene encodes CDR1 SEHNR and CDR2 FQNEAQ (reference sequence). The CDR3 region is CASSLEDGKNIQYF. The CDR3 nucleotides are TGTGCCAGCAGCTTAGAGGACGGCAAAAACATTCAGTACTTC.

This sequence joins TRBV2 and TRBJ2-7; 7 bases align to TRBD1. J lost 3 bases, V lost 1 base, and 3 bases had no gene match. CDR1 and CDR2 (germline): SNHLY, FYNNEI. The CDR3 is 14 residues long. In DNA form, the CDR3 reads TGTGCCAGCAGTGAAGGACAGGGCTACTACGAGCAGTACTTC. It specifies CASSEGQGYYEQYF.

The chain has TRBV4-1 and TRBJ1-3; D perhaps matches TRBD1 (5 bases). The V gene lost 2 bases and the J gene lost 9 bases, with 17 bases spanning the gap. This CDR3 is built from 15 residues. Per germline, CDR1 MGHRA and CDR2 YSYEKL. The CDR3 region is CASSQTPPGPATIYF. CDR3 in DNA: TGCGCCAGCAGCCAAACCCCGCCGGGGCCAGCCACCATATATTTT.

The V call is TRBV29-1, the J call TRBJ1-4, with 8 positions matching TRBD1. The CDR3 length is 13 residues. CDR1 and CDR2 from the germline V gene are SQVTM and ANQGSEA. The J segment lost 5 bases and the V segment lost 6 bases, leaving 5 bases of the junction unmatched. CDR3 nucleotide sequence: TGCAGCGTCTACAGGGGGGAAAATGAAAAACTGTTTTTT. It translates to CSVYRGENEKLFF.

This chain joins TRBV19 and TRBJ1-6, with TRBD1 matching 7 bases. J was trimmed by 6 bases and V by 3 bases; bases with no gene match: 2. The germline CDR1 and CDR2 sequences are LNHDA and SQIVND (reference sequence). The CDR3 contains 14 residues. Here the CDR3 DNA reads TGTGCCAGTAGTATCAGGGGGTTTAATTCACCCCTCCACTTT. Its protein is CASSIRGFNSPLHF.

The chain recombines TRBV5-6 with TRBJ1-2; weak D call: TRBD1 (5 bases). This CDR3 has 15 residues. Germline values: CDR1 SGHDT, CDR2 YYEEEE. The germline V and J ends were trimmed by 4 bases and 5 bases, with 18 bases remaining between them. DNA of the CDR3: TGTGCCAGCAGCGCAACGGGGGGAGATAGGTATGGCTACACCTTC. Amino acids: CASSATGGDRYGYTF.

The chain combines TRBV6-1 with TRBJ2-5; D tentatively fits TRBD1 or TRBD2 (6 bases each). Germline V gives CDR1 MNHNS, CDR2 SASEGT. V gave up 3 bases and J gave up 4 bases, with 18 bases separating them. The length of the CDR3 is 16 residues. The DNA of the CDR3 is TGTGCCAGCAGTGACAAGTATCGGAGGGGGAGAGAGACCCAGTACTTC. This encodes CASSDKYRRGRETQYF.

The CDR3 DNA sequence: TGTGCCTGGAGTCGGGCTAGCGGGGGGGCCTCCCTCGGTGAGCAGTTCTTC. Its protein product is CAWSRASGGASLGEQFF. The chain combines TRBV30 with TRBJ2-1; 12 bases align to TRBD2. After removal of 2 bases from V and 9 bases from J, the junction contained 14 bases not matched to a gene. Germline loops: CDR1 GTSNPN, CDR2 SVGIG (reference sequence). CDR3 length equals 17 residues. The full variable domain, its missing parts supplied by reference TRBV30 and TRBJ2-1, is SQTIHQWPATLVQPVGSPLSLECTVEGTSNPNLYWYRQAAGRGLQLLFYSVGIGQISSEVPQNLSASRPQDRQFILSSKKLLLSDSGFYLCAWSRASGGASLGEQFFGPGTRLTVL.

The V gene is TRBV30, the J gene TRBJ1-2; unclear D gene. This CDR3 has 13 residues. Trimming took off 4 bases at V and 6 bases at J, with 15 bases between the two ends. CDR1 GTSNPN and CDR2 SVGIG come from the germline V gene (reference sequence). The CDR3 loop reads CAWTSLPAHGYTF. CDR3 sequence (DNA): TGTGCCTGGACCTCTCTGCCCGCCCATGGCTACACCTTC. The full variable domain, in which reference TRBV30 and TRBJ1-2 provide the parts outside the CDR3, is SQTIHQWPATLVQPVGSPLSLECTVEGTSNPNLYWYRQAAGRGLQLLFYSVGIGQISSEVPQNLSASRPQDRQFILSSKKLLLSDSGFYLCAWTSLPAHGYTFGSGTRLTVV.

This sequence joins TRBV6-5 and TRBJ2-2; 8 bases align to TRBD1. CDR3 length: 16 amino acids. V trimming: 2 bases; J trimming: 2 bases; junction bases outside the gene matches: 4. Germline V lookup: CDR1 MNHEY, CDR2 SVGAGI. CDR3 residues: CASSYRTGFNTGELFF. The CDR3 nucleotides are TGTGCCAGCAGTTACAGGACAGGGTTTAACACCGGGGAGCTGTTTTTT.

This chain joins TRBV29-1 and TRBJ2-1; D remains ambiguous. Trimming stripped 7 bases from V and 7 bases from J, with 17 bases between. The CDR3 runs 13 residues. The germline gives CDR1 SQVTM, CDR2 ANQGSEA. The CDR3 DNA reads TGCAGCGCGCTCGGCAGGATCGGGAATGAGCAGTTCTTC. Encoded protein: CSALGRIGNEQFF.

V and J are TRBV9 and TRBJ1-2, with D perhaps TRBD1 (5 bases). Trimming left V 0 bases short and J 4 bases short, with 16 bases between. The CDR3 spans 16 residues. The V gene's germline CDR1 is SGDLS and CDR2 YYNGEE. CDR3: CASSVAQGAVGYGYTF. In DNA form, the CDR3 reads TGTGCCAGCAGCGTAGCGCAGGGAGCGGTAGGCTATGGCTACACCTTC.

The rearrangement uses TRBV18 and TRBJ2-5; 7 positions agree with TRBD1. Losses at the gene ends were 4 bases for V and 2 bases for J; bases not matched to a gene: 7. In germline, CDR1 is KGHSH, CDR2 LQKENI. CDR3 length: 15 residues. The CDR3 spells CASSQSTGPQETQYF. CDR3 DNA sequence: TGTGCCAGCTCACAATCGACAGGGCCTCAAGAGACCCAGTACTTC. The variable domain in full, completed from reference TRBV18 and TRBJ2-5, reads NAGVMQNPRHLVRRRGQEARLRCSPMKGHSHVYWYRQLPEEGLKFMVYLQKENIIDESGMPKERFSAEFPKEGPSILRIQQVVRGDSAAYFCASSQSTGPQETQYFGPGTRLLVL.